The 4 T cell receptor beta chains below all came from one sample that was sequenced in a study of cytomegalovirus exposure and HLA in healthy donors. Assay: immunoSEQ multiplex PCR; the TCRdb copy retains only in-frame clones and omits some. The data contain some 59,000 clones, roughly 89% of them singletons. Input material: PBMCs. These receptor sequences come from a woman between 18 and 30 years old in good health and CMV-seronegative.

The V gene is TRBV19, the J gene TRBJ1-5, with 9 bases aligning to TRBD1. Germline V lookup: CDR1 LNHDA, CDR2 SQIVND (reference sequence). The V gene end was trimmed by 6 bases and the J gene end by 1 base; junction bases not matched to a gene: 10. The CDR3 extends over 17 amino acids. The CDR3 here is CASSLDRGRGSNQPQHF. The CDR3 DNA follows: TGTGCCAGTAGCCTGGACAGGGGAAGAGGGAGCAATCAGCCCCAGCATTTT. Full variable domain (missing parts from reference TRBV19 and TRBJ1-5): DGGITQSPKYLFRKEGQNVTLSCEQNLNHDAMYWYRQDPGQGLRLIYYSQIVNDFQKGDIAEGYSVSREKKESFPLTVTSAQKNPTAFYLCASSLDRGRGSNQPQHFGDGTRLSIL.

A few counts support this clone. V and J are TRBV11-2 and TRBJ1-5, with 10 bases aligning to TRBD1. CDR3 length equals 14 residues. V was clipped by 5 bases and J by 2 bases; unmatched bases: 0. Germline V lookup: CDR1 SGHAT, CDR2 FQNNGV. The DNA for the CDR3 is TGTGCCAGCAGCGGGACAGGGGGCAATCAGCCCCAGCATTTT. It is translated as CASSGTGGNQPQHF.

This chain connects TRBV4-2 to TRBJ1-4; 8 bases map to TRBD1. V gave up 1 base and J gave up 6 bases; unmatched junction bases: 19. The germline gives CDR1 LGHNA, CDR2 YNFKEQ. CDR3 length equals 20 residues. The CDR3 sequence is CASSQASAGGGIAGHEKLFF. DNA of the CDR3: TGTGCCAGCAGCCAAGCTTCTGCAGGGGGCGGGATCGCCGGGCATGAAAAACTGTTTTTT.

This chain links TRBV19 with TRBJ1-6; tentative D call: TRBD1 (5 bases). The CDR3 is 15 amino acids. Germline lookup yields CDR1 LNHDA and CDR2 SQIVND (reference sequence). The V and J ends lost 5 bases and 6 bases respectively, with 14 bases between them. CDR3 sequence (DNA): TGTGCCAGTAGTCCGTCAGGGAAAACTAATTCACCCCTCCACTTT. As protein: CASSPSGKTNSPLHF. The entire variable domain, with the rest obtained from reference TRBV19 and TRBJ1-6, is as follows: DGGITQSPKYLFRKEGQNVTLSCEQNLNHDAMYWYRQDPGQGLRLIYYSQIVNDFQKGDIAEGYSVSREKKESFPLTVTSAQKNPTAFYLCASSPSGKTNSPLHFGNGTRLTVT.